One sample yielded the 10 T cell receptor beta chains listed below, sequenced in a study of blood T cell repertoires in COVID-19. Only in-frame clones appear in the TCRdb table, and some are missing; sequencing was by immunoSEQ multiplex PCR. The data show about 82,000 clones, roughly three quarters seen once. Sequencing input: peripheral blood. These receptors all come from a man aged 55 to 70 with COVID-19, enrolled during active disease.

This chain connects TRBV9 to TRBJ2-3; 7 positions agree with TRBD2. V dropped 4 bases and J dropped 4; count of bases not matched to a gene: 3. Germline V gene lookup returns CDR1 SGDLS and CDR2 YYNGEE. This CDR3 contains 13 residues. CDR3 region: CASSLREADTQYF. CDR3 DNA: TGTGCCAGCAGCCTCCGGGAGGCAGATACGCAGTATTTT.

The chain combines TRBV14 with TRBJ2-6; a possible D gene is TRBD2 (5 bases). With 0 bases removed from V and 11 bases from J, the gap between germline ends came to 8 bases. Germline V CDR1 and CDR2: SGHDN, FVKESK. This CDR3 is built from 13 residues. CDR3 bases: TGTGCCAGCAGCCAAGATAGCGTGGACGTCCTGACTTTC. It specifies CASSQDSVDVLTF.

The chain carries TRBV10-3 and TRBJ1-6; no clear D gene. This CDR3 is built from 17 residues. The V end was cut by 10 bases, the J end by 5 bases, with 24 bases between. The germline gives CDR1 ENHRY, CDR2 SYGVKD. Here the CDR3 reads CATSSLERVGDNSPLHF. The CDR3 nucleotides read TGTGCCACCTCCTCACTGGAGCGCGTGGGAGATAATTCACCCCTCCACTTT.

This clone was found a few times. The chain joins TRBV10-3 to TRBJ1-2; TRBD1 matches at 10 bases. CDR1 and CDR2 (germline): ENHRY, SYGVKD. Germline trimming cut 1 base from V and 6 bases from J; bases unmatched to any gene: 2. This CDR3 is built from 14 residues. The DNA of the CDR3 is TGTGCCATCAGTGAGTGGACAGGGGGAAATGGCTACACCTTC. It translates to CAISEWTGGNGYTF.

In nucleotides, the CDR3 is TGTGCCAGCAGCTTTGGACTAGCGGGAGTAGAGACCCAGTACTTC. Translated, it gives CASSFGLAGVETQYF. The genes are TRBV11-2 and TRBJ2-5; 13 bases map to TRBD2. J lost 4 bases, V lost 3 bases, and 2 bases had no gene match. CDR3 length equals 15 residues. The V gene's germline CDR1 is SGHAT and CDR2 FQNNGV.

V and J are TRBV3-1 (or the pseudogene TRBV3-2) and TRBJ2-4; D unresolved. This CDR3 is built from 21 residues. The V gene's germline CDR1 is LGHDT and CDR2 YNNKEL (reference sequence). The ends were cut back, 4 bases at V and 0 bases at J, with 28 bases in the middle. The CDR3 protein is CASSPGFFSSLSGLAKNIQYF. DNA for the CDR3: TGTGCCAGCAGCCCAGGTTTTTTCTCTTCACTGTCCGGTCTAGCCAAAAACATTCAGTACTTC.

This chain joins TRBV3-1 (or the pseudogene TRBV3-2) and TRBJ1-3; D not certain. Germline lookup yields CDR1 LGHDT and CDR2 YNNKEL (reference sequence). The CDR3 runs to 14 residues. The germline V and J ends were trimmed by 7 bases and 4 bases, with 14 bases remaining between them. CDR3 amino acids: CASTTGSGGNTIYF. CDR3 DNA: TGTGCCAGCACCACCGGGTCCGGAGGAAACACCATATATTTT.

The rearrangement uses TRBV15 and TRBJ2-5; the match to TRBD1 covers 8 bases. This CDR3 has 16 residues. Germline values: CDR1 LNHNV, CDR2 YYDKDF (reference sequence). V was clipped by 0 bases and J by 4 bases; unmatched bases: 7. CDR3 loop: CATSREGRGLGETQYF. The CDR3 region has the DNA TGTGCCACCAGCAGAGAGGGCAGGGGGCTGGGAGAGACCCAGTACTTC.

The rearrangement uses TRBV10-3 and TRBJ1-2; TRBD1 is a possible D gene (6 bases). Trimming pared 2 bases from V and 7 bases from J, leaving 17 bases between. The CDR3 length is 15 residues. Germline assignment: CDR1 ENHRY and CDR2 SYGVKD. For the CDR3, the DNA is TGTGCCATCAGTGAGACCCTACAGGGCACGGTTGGCTACACCTTC. Translating gives CAISETLQGTVGYTF.

The chain carries TRBV5-8 and TRBJ1-2; 7 bases align to TRBD1. Per germline, CDR1 SGHTS and CDR2 YDEGEE. The ends lost 3 bases at V and 4 bases at J; junction bases unmatched: 6. The CDR3 contains 14 residues. CDR3 DNA sequence: TGTGCCAGCAGCTATGGACAGGAAGGCTATGGCTACACCTTC. This encodes CASSYGQEGYGYTF.